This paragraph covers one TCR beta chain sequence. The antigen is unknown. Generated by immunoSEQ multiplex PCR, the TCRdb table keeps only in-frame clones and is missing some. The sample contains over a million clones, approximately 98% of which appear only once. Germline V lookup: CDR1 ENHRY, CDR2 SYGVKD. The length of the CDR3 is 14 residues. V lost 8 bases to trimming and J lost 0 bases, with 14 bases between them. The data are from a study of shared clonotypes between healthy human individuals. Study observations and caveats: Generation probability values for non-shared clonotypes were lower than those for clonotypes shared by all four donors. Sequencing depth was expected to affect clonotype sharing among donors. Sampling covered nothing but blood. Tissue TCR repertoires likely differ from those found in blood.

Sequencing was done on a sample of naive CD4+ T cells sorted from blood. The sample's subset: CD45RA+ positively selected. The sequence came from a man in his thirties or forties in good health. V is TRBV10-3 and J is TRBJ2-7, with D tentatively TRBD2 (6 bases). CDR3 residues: CAIGASEVSYEQYF. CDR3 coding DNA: TGTGCCATCGGAGCTAGCGAGGTCTCCTACGAGCAGTACTTC.